This TCR beta chain stems from a study of shared clonotypes between healthy human individuals. Study information: CD8 memory received one plate per donor, CD8 naive two, CD4 memory three and CD4 naive three.

General study results and limits: Shared clonotypes: 4.5% to 6.5% naive CD4, 3% to 3.5% naive CD8, about 2.4% memory CD4, under 0.45% memory CD8. Genetic and exposure-history diversity was limited by the few donors. Naive subsets typically showed greater estimated richness than memory subsets.

A word on this clone: Its cognate antigen is unknown.

Sequencing was performed with immunoSEQ multiplex PCR; in TCRdb, only in-frame clones are kept and a portion is missing. The sample has a few hundred thousand clones, roughly 96% seen once. V was cut by 7 bases and J by 4 bases, with 14 bases left in between. Germline loops: CDR1 GTSNPN, CDR2 SVGIG (reference sequence). The CDR3 is 13 amino acids. The chain couples TRBV30 to TRBJ1-3; D not resolved. The sample consisted of memory CD8+ T cells sorted from blood. As to subset: CD45RO+ cells pooled with CCR7-negative TemRA cells. The source of this sequence is a young man in good health. CDR3 amino acids: CASTGPFGNTIYF. The CDR3 DNA follows: TGTGCCTCAACCGGGCCCTTCGGAAACACCATATATTTT.